The 27 T cell receptor beta chains below come from one sample, sequenced in a study of blood T cells in healthy people across ages. PCR was performed a second time for about 7 to 12 cycles using a sample-barcoded 5' primer and a J-beta primer mix. In TCRdb, the 5' RACE reads were re-called with MiXCR into one record per CDR3 protein. Here the sample spans some 780,000 distinct CDR3 sequences, roughly 56% being singletons. The sample consisted of blood. The receptor set was obtained from a man aged 35-49 years in good health.

The chain is built from TRBV30 and TRBJ1-6; perhaps TRBD1 as D (5 bases). Trimming stripped 5 bases from V and 10 bases from J, with 21 bases between. CDR3 size: 15 residues. The germline V gene encodes CDR1 GTSNPN and CDR2 SVGIG (reference sequence). The CDR3, as DNA: TGTGCCTGGTCCTTTGGGACGGAGGTTCGCTCACCCCTCCACTTT. As protein: CAWSFGTEVRSPLHF.

The chain links TRBV12-5 to TRBJ2-4; 11 nucleotides line up with TRBD2. CDR1 and CDR2 from the germline V gene are LGHNT and FRNRAP. The CDR3 is made up of 19 amino acids. The J segment lost 0 bases and the V segment lost 6 bases, leaving 13 bases of the junction unmatched. The CDR3 here is CASGLTGLAVSVAKNIQYF. CDR3 sequence (DNA): TGTGCTAGTGGGTTGACGGGACTAGCGGTTTCGGTAGCCAAAAACATTCAGTACTTC.

The chain has TRBV6-8 and TRBJ2-7, with 8 bases lining up with TRBD1. Germline CDR1 and CDR2: MNHGY and SAAAGT. The CDR3 has 16 amino acids. V shed 6 bases, J shed 3 bases, and the junction held 13 bases outside the gene matches. Written as DNA, the CDR3 is TGTGCCAGCAGCCACGGGCCAGGGGGCTATATCTACGAGCAGTACTTC. Its protein is CASSHGPGGYIYEQYF.

This clonotype was observed a handful of times. The J gene is TRBJ1-6, the V gene TRBV7-2; 7 nucleotides align to TRBD1. Germline lookup yields CDR1 SGHTA and CDR2 FQGNSA. The CDR3 loop spans 20 amino acids. Germline trimming cut 2 bases from V and 0 bases from J; bases unmatched to any gene: 13. This CDR3 reads CASSLLGGATGSSYNSPLHF. The DNA for the CDR3 is TGTGCCAGCAGCTTACTGGGTGGAGCGACAGGGAGCTCCTATAATTCACCCCTCCACTTT.

This rearrangement joins TRBV20-1 to TRBJ2-7; 7 positions match TRBD2. J gave up 3 bases and V 6 bases, and 8 bases lay outside the gene matches. The V gene's germline CDR1 is DFQATT and CDR2 SNEGSKA (reference sequence). This CDR3 is 13 amino acids long. The CDR3 DNA sequence: TGCAGTGCCCTGGGAGGGACTAACTACGAGCAGTACTTC. Amino acids: CSALGGTNYEQYF.

The chain couples TRBV12-3 or TRBV12-4 to TRBJ1-2; D uncertain. The CDR3 runs to 15 residues. V was pared by 0 bases and J by 4 bases, with 12 bases between. The CDR3 nucleotides are TGTGCCAGCAGTTTAGCCCCTAGAACACCCTATGGCTACACCTTC. Protein product: CASSLAPRTPYGYTF.

The V and J genes are TRBV7-2 and TRBJ1-6; no clear D gene. Germline V gives CDR1 SGHTA, CDR2 FQGNSA. V lost 2 bases, J lost 10 bases, and 15 bases lay in between. The length of the CDR3 is 15 residues. The CDR3 nucleotides are TGTGCCAGCAGCTTATACGGCCAGGAAGACTCACCCCTCCACTTT. Its translation: CASSLYGQEDSPLHF.

The chain recombines TRBV6-6 with TRBJ2-5; D may be TRBD2 (5 bases). The length of the CDR3 is 15 residues. Trimming left V 0 bases short and J 0 bases short, with 8 bases between. Germline CDR1 reads MNHNY; CDR2 reads SVGAGI (reference sequence). CDR3 nucleotide sequence: TGTGCCAGCAGTTACTCGAGGCGGGACCAAGAGACCCAGTACTTC. It translates to CASSYSRRDQETQYF.

The chain recombines TRBV29-1 with TRBJ2-2; D gene unclear. The germline V gene has CDR1 SQVTM and CDR2 ANQGSEA. The CDR3 runs to 14 residues. V was cut by 0 bases and J by 5 bases, with 10 bases left in between. The CDR3 region is CSVEDLPGTGELFF. In DNA form, the CDR3 reads TGCAGCGTTGAAGATCTCCCCGGGACCGGGGAGCTGTTTTTT.

V gene TRBV11-2 combines with J gene TRBJ2-7; D not resolved. The ends were cut back, 2 bases at V and 4 bases at J, with 6 bases in the middle. The CDR3 covers 12 residues. Germline CDR1 reads SGHAT; CDR2 reads FQNNGV. CDR3 residues: CASSLIAYEQYF. CDR3 DNA: TGTGCCAGCAGCTTAATTGCGTACGAGCAGTACTTC. Based on the CDR3 plus reference TRBV11-2 and TRBJ2-7, the full variable domain is EAGVAQSPRYKIIEKRQSVAFWCNPISGHATLYWYQQILGQGPKLLIQFQNNGVVDDSQLPKDRFSAERLKGVDSTLKIQPAKLEDSAVYLCASSLIAYEQYFGPGTRLTVT.

V gene TRBV7-3 combines with J gene TRBJ2-5; D ambiguous. Germline assignment: CDR1 SGHTA and CDR2 FQGTGA. This CDR3 is built from 14 residues. The V end lost 1 base, the J end lost 1 base, and 7 bases lay between the germline ends. CDR3 DNA sequence: TGTGCCAGCAGCTTAAGCCTCAGCCAAGAGACCCAGTACTTC. This sequence encodes CASSLSLSQETQYF.

The chain uses TRBV27 and TRBJ1-2, with D unresolved. This CDR3 spans 15 amino acids. Germline CDR1 reads MNHEY; CDR2 reads SMNVEV (reference sequence). The germline V and J ends were trimmed by 5 bases and 0 bases, with 13 bases remaining between them. The CDR3 protein is CASSPDGPSNYGYTF. The CDR3 DNA follows: TGTGCCAGCAGTCCAGACGGGCCATCTAACTATGGCTACACCTTC.

This clonotype has more than one count but fewer than ten. This chain joins TRBV6-6 and TRBJ2-7; TRBD2 might be the D (6 bases). TRBJ2-5 explains the end of the DNA better; the J call may be wrong. The germline gives CDR1 MNHNY, CDR2 SVGAGI (reference sequence). The length of the CDR3 is 13 residues. The CDR3, as DNA: TGTGCCAGCGGAGGGTTGATGGGGGAGACCCAGTACTTC. Translated: CASGGLMGETQYF.

The chain couples TRBV20-1 to TRBJ1-5, with TRBD1 matching over 9 bases. This CDR3 has 12 residues. Germline CDR1 DFQATT, CDR2 SNEGSKA (reference sequence). V lost 5 bases to trimming and J lost 5 bases; unmatched junction nucleotides: 1. The CDR3 sequence: CSAGDRDQPQHF. CDR3 nucleotide sequence: TGCAGTGCTGGGGACAGGGATCAGCCCCAGCATTTT.

Only one count was recorded for this clonotype. The chain employs TRBV2 and TRBJ1-5, with D possibly TRBD1 on 5 matching bases. In germline, CDR1 is SNHLY, CDR2 FYNNEI. The CDR3 spans 13 residues. V dropped 5 bases and J dropped 7 bases, with 12 bases sitting between them. CDR3 bases: TGTGCCAGCAGTCCCAGGGTGGTCCAGCCCCAGCATTTT. It codes for CASSPRVVQPQHF.

A word on this clonotype: One end of the junction is discordant with germline, which a read error may explain. The chain couples TRBV7-9 to TRBJ2-7; D is unclear. Germline CDR1 and CDR2: SEHNR and FQNEAQ (reference sequence). The CDR3 sequence is 13 residues long. The CDR3 reads CANSLNQVGEQYF. The CDR3 DNA follows: TGTGCCAACAGCTTAAACCAGGTTGGGGAGCAGTACTTC.

In the case of this clonotype: Germline and junction disagree at one end, which may indicate a read error. Written as DNA, the CDR3 is TGCAGTGCTGGGGGATTCAACGTCCCGACTTTC. Its protein product is CSAGGFNVPTF. The V gene is TRBV20-1, the J gene TRBJ2-6; perhaps D is TRBD1 or TRBD2 (5 bases each). From germline, CDR1 is DFQATT and CDR2 SNEGSKA (reference sequence). There are 11 residues in the CDR3.

The V gene is TRBV6-1, the J gene TRBJ1-1, with 8 nucleotides matching TRBD1. Germline V CDR1 and CDR2: MNHNS, SASEGT. The CDR3 contains 13 residues. The V and J ends lost 2 bases and 4 bases, in that order; junction bases with no gene match: 0. The chain's CDR3 is CASSEQGATEAFF. The CDR3 DNA sequence: TGTGCCAGCAGTGAACAGGGGGCCACTGAAGCTTTCTTT.

The V gene is TRBV28, the J gene TRBJ2-5; tentative D call: TRBD1 (5 bases). This CDR3 spans 17 amino acids. The germline V gene has CDR1 MDHEN and CDR2 SYDVKM. V gave up 3 bases and J gave up 3 bases, with 20 bases separating them. CDR3 protein: CASSFQGPDRREETQYF. The DNA for the CDR3 is TGTGCCAGCAGTTTTCAGGGCCCCGACAGAAGAGAAGAGACCCAGTACTTC.

Turning to this clonotype: Sequence at one end of the junction differs from germline and may be a read error. The V gene is TRBV7-7, the J gene TRBJ2-2; 9 nucleotides match TRBD2. The CDR3 has 16 residues. Germline V CDR1 and CDR2: SSHAT, FNYEAQ (reference sequence). CDR3 amino acids: CASRLSGGTNTGELFF. The CDR3 DNA reads as TGTGCTAGCAGATTAAGCGGGGGGACGAACACCGGGGAGCTGTTTTTT.

The J gene is TRBJ2-5, the V gene TRBV3-1; D remains unclear. The germline V and J ends were trimmed by 2 bases and 3 bases, with 4 bases remaining between them. CDR1 and CDR2 from the germline V gene are LGHDT and YNNKEL (reference sequence). The CDR3 loop spans 12 amino acids. The CDR3 DNA sequence: TGTGCCAGCAGCCAAATCGAAGAGACCCAGTACTTC. It encodes CASSQIEETQYF.

The V gene is TRBV29-1, the J gene TRBJ2-7, with 10 bases matching TRBD1. The germline gives CDR1 SQVTM, CDR2 ANQGSEA. CDR3 length equals 16 residues. The junction had 14 bases not matched to a gene; V was cut back by 6 bases and J by 3 bases. The CDR3 sequence: CSVLLYRDRGFYEQYF. In DNA, the CDR3 is TGCAGCGTCCTGCTCTACCGGGACAGGGGTTTCTACGAGCAGTACTTC.

This clonotype was seen only a few times. V gene TRBV10-3 combines with J gene TRBJ2-4, with a weak D call TRBD1 (5 bases). The CDR3 runs 15 residues. The V and J ends lost 6 bases and 0 bases respectively, with 12 bases between them. Germline CDR1 ENHRY, CDR2 SYGVKD. The CDR3 DNA reads as TGTGCCATCAGATCAGACAGCCTAGCCAAAAACATTCAGTACTTC. It yields the protein CAIRSDSLAKNIQYF.

The chain joins TRBV4-3 to TRBJ2-7, with D maybe TRBD2 (6 bases). Looked up from germline, CDR1 is LGHNA and CDR2 is YSLEER. The CDR3 consists of 15 residues. V shed 6 bases and J shed 3 bases, with 18 bases lying between them. The chain's CDR3 is CASSITPGVNYEQYF. The CDR3 DNA reads TGCGCCAGCAGTATAACCCCGGGAGTGAACTACGAGCAGTACTTC.

The chain's CDR3 is CSVASTGTSNQPQHF. The DNA for the CDR3 is TGCAGCGTAGCTTCGACAGGGACTAGCAATCAGCCCCAGCATTTT. V is TRBV29-1 and J is TRBJ1-5, with 7 bases fitting TRBD1. There are 15 residues in the CDR3. Germline-derived CDR1 and CDR2 are SQVTM and ANQGSEA. V shed 6 bases, J shed 0 bases, and the junction held 8 bases outside the gene matches.

This clonotype has more than one count but fewer than ten. The chain recombines TRBV5-1 with TRBJ2-7, with D perhaps TRBD1 or TRBD2 (5 bases each). Trimming shortened V by 4 bases and J by 0 bases, and 14 bases separated the two germline ends. Per germline, CDR1 SGHRS and CDR2 YFSETQ. The CDR3 sequence is 15 residues long. DNA for the CDR3: TGCGCCAGCAGCGGACATGAGGGTGGCTCCTACGAGCAGTACTTC. Protein sequence: CASSGHEGGSYEQYF. The full variable domain, rest sourced from reference TRBV5-1 and TRBJ2-7, is KAGVTQTPRYLIKTRGQQVTLSCSPISGHRSVSWYQQTPGQGLQFLFEYFSETQRNKGNFPGRFSGRQFSNSRSEMNVSTLELGDSALYLCASSGHEGGSYEQYFGPGTRLTVT.

This chain links TRBV15 with TRBJ2-7; D is unclear. Per the germline V gene, CDR1 is LNHNV and CDR2 is YYDKDF (reference sequence). Trimming took 0 bases from V and 2 from J, leaving 11 bases between them. This CDR3 has 15 residues. The CDR3 sequence: CATSRDQGFAYEQYF. The CDR3 DNA reads TGTGCCACCAGCAGAGATCAAGGGTTCGCCTACGAGCAGTACTTC.